The 15 T cell receptor beta chains in this list originate from one sample, sequenced in a study of blood T cell repertoires in COVID-19. Generated by immunoSEQ multiplex PCR, the TCRdb table keeps only in-frame clones and is missing some. The top ten hold around 8.1% of the sample, which has about 160,000 clones, 65% to 80% seen once. Sequencing was performed on peripheral blood. The receptors were gathered from a man in his sixties with acute or convalescent COVID-19.

V is TRBV7-3 and J is TRBJ1-6; possibly TRBD1 for D (5 bases). The CDR3 is made up of 15 amino acids. Germline V gives CDR1 SGHTA, CDR2 FQGTGA. The V and J ends lost 0 bases and 7 bases respectively, with 10 bases between them. CDR3 loop: CASSLTWGGNSPLHF. The CDR3 DNA sequence: TGTGCCAGCAGCTTAACGTGGGGGGGGAATTCACCCCTCCACTTT.

V and J are TRBV11-2 and TRBJ2-2; 9 bases match TRBD1. J gave up 4 bases and V 5 bases, and 8 bases lay outside the gene matches. The CDR3 has 16 residues. Germline CDR1 is SGHAT and CDR2 is FQNNGV. CDR3 in amino acids: CASSPGTGPGTGELFF. The CDR3 DNA reads TGTGCCAGCAGCCCCGGGACAGGGCCGGGCACCGGGGAGCTGTTTTTT.

The chain couples TRBV4-3 to TRBJ1-2; D remains ambiguous. CDR3 length equals 16 residues. Trimming removed 0 bases from V and 5 bases from J, with 16 bases in between. Looked up from germline, CDR1 is LGHNA and CDR2 is YSLEER. The CDR3 sequence is CASSQDWAAQPYGYTF. In DNA form, the CDR3 reads TGCGCCAGCAGCCAAGATTGGGCCGCGCAACCTTATGGCTACACCTTC.

In its sample, this clone was seen a few times. As DNA, the CDR3 is TGTGCCAGCAGCCCGGACAGTTGGAACTATGGCTACACCTTC. It encodes CASSPDSWNYGYTF. The V gene is TRBV5-4, the J gene TRBJ1-2; weak D call: TRBD1 (6 bases). CDR1 and CDR2 (germline): SGHNT, YYREEE (reference sequence). The CDR3 spans 14 residues. The V gene lost 4 bases and the J gene lost 2 bases, with 12 bases spanning the gap.

The rearrangement links TRBV24-1 to TRBJ2-1, with 8 bases identical to TRBD1. V lost 0 bases, J lost 5 bases, and 8 bases stayed unmatched. The CDR3 runs to 17 residues. Germline V lookup: CDR1 KGHDR, CDR2 SFDVKD. The CDR3 reads CATSDLKKGTGNNEQFF. The CDR3 bases are TGTGCCACCAGTGATTTGAAGAAAGGGACAGGAAACAATGAGCAGTTCTTC.

The gene calls are TRBV6-5 and TRBJ1-1, with 7 bases matching TRBD1. The CDR3 contains 14 residues. Germline-derived CDR1 and CDR2 are MNHEY and SVGAGI. Germline trimming cut 6 bases from V and 2 bases from J; bases unmatched to any gene: 6. Here the CDR3 reads CASRSQGSNTEAFF. In DNA, the CDR3 is TGTGCCAGCAGGTCACAGGGGTCAAACACTGAAGCTTTCTTT.

This chain uses TRBV3-1 (or the pseudogene TRBV3-2) with TRBJ2-2; possible D gene TRBD2, 7 bases. Trimming cost V 0 bases and J 6 bases, with 17 bases left between them. The CDR3 has 17 residues. Germline V gene lookup returns CDR1 LGHDT and CDR2 YNNKEL (reference sequence). The CDR3 DNA is TGTGCCAGCAGCCAAGATCCGGTGGGGGGGCTGGCCGGGGAGCTGTTTTTT. Translation: CASSQDPVGGLAGELFF.

This sequence joins TRBV7-2 and TRBJ2-3, with 7 bases that match TRBD2. Trimming at V came to 2 bases and at J to 2 bases, leaving 4 bases not matched to a gene. The CDR3 length is 15 residues. Germline V CDR1 and CDR2: SGHTA, FQGNSA. For the CDR3, the DNA is TGTGCCAGCAGCTTAATGGGGGGGTACACAGATACGCAGTATTTT. Its translation is CASSLMGGYTDTQYF.

V usage is TRBV5-1 and J usage is TRBJ2-1, with TRBD1 matching 11 bases. V was pared by 0 bases and J by 3 bases, with 2 bases of the junction left unmatched. Germline-derived CDR1 and CDR2 are SGHRS and YFSETQ. The CDR3 extends over 16 amino acids. The CDR3 nucleotides read TGCGCCAGCAGCTTGGTCGGGACAGGGGGCTACAATGAGCAGTTCTTC. Translated, it gives CASSLVGTGGYNEQFF. The full variable domain, its missing parts supplied by reference TRBV5-1 and TRBJ2-1, is KAGVTQTPRYLIKTRGQQVTLSCSPISGHRSVSWYQQTPGQGLQFLFEYFSETQRNKGNFPGRFSGRQFSNSRSEMNVSTLELGDSALYLCASSLVGTGGYNEQFFGPGTRLTVL.

V and J are TRBV18 and TRBJ2-7; 10 bases are a match to TRBD1. J lost 7 bases, V lost 3 bases, and 9 bases had no gene match. Germline lookup yields CDR1 KGHSH and CDR2 LQKENI. The CDR3 spans 15 residues. For the CDR3, the DNA is TGTGCCAGCTCACCCTCCGGGACAGGGGTCGGTGAGCAGTACTTC. This codes for CASSPSGTGVGEQYF.

J is TRBJ2-3 and V is TRBV19; 12 nucleotides agree with TRBD2. J was trimmed by 7 bases and V by 0 bases; bases with no gene match: 11. The CDR3 has 18 amino acids. Germline V lookup: CDR1 LNHDA, CDR2 SQIVND (reference sequence). CDR3 region: CASSIDSNLAGGRNTQYF. The CDR3 nucleotides are TGTGCCAGTAGTATAGACTCAAATCTAGCGGGGGGGAGGAATACGCAGTATTTT.

The V and J genes are TRBV9 and TRBJ2-6, with TRBD1 identical over 7 bases. After removal of 5 bases from V and 4 bases from J, the junction contained 9 bases not matched to a gene. This CDR3 contains 16 residues. Germline assignment: CDR1 SGDLS and CDR2 YYNGEE. The chain's CDR3 is CASRTGIWLGANVLTF. CDR3 coding DNA: TGTGCCAGCAGGACAGGGATTTGGTTGGGGGCCAACGTCCTGACTTTC.

The genes are TRBV3-1 (or the pseudogene TRBV3-2) and TRBJ2-5; 14 bases agree with TRBD2. The CDR3 extends over 15 amino acids. Trimming at V came to 4 bases and at J to 4 bases, leaving 2 bases not matched to a gene. In germline, CDR1 is LGHDT, CDR2 YNNKEL (reference sequence). The CDR3 coding sequence is TGTGCCAGCAGCCCGACTAGCGGGGGGGCAGAGACCCAGTACTTC. Translated, it gives CASSPTSGGAETQYF.

The J gene is TRBJ1-4, the V gene TRBV5-3, with 7 bases identical to TRBD1. TRBV5-3 is labeled an ORF, and its function is uncertain. The CDR3 length is 15 residues. With 0 bases clipped from V and 6 bases from J, the junction kept 5 bases outside the gene matches. The CDR3 loop reads CARSLGQGDHEKLFF. The CDR3 bases are TGTGCCAGAAGCTTGGGACAGGGAGATCATGAAAAACTGTTTTTT.

The rearrangement joins TRBV5-1 to TRBJ1-1; TRBD1 is a possible D gene (5 bases). Between the trimmed V and J ends, which lost 0 bases and 4 bases, there was a span of 16 bases. CDR1 is SGHRS, CDR2 YFSETQ, per germline. This CDR3 has 16 amino acids. The CDR3 bases are TGCGCCAGCAGCTTGGAGGTCATAGGGGTTCGCACTGAAGCTTTCTTT. Its translation is CASSLEVIGVRTEAFF.